This T cell receptor beta chain is from a study of control samples from healthy donors and cancer patients (dated by TCRdb to the early 2020s). The germline V gene (reference sequence) supplies CDR1 WNHNN and CDR2 SYGVQD. V is cut by 6 bases and J by 3 bases, and the space between the germline ends is 9 bases. The CDR3 runs 13 residues from the cysteine to the phenylalanine. Only the CDR3 DNA is retained, 39 bases long and in frame from the first base. Library prep was done by the immunoSEQ multiplex PCR assay. TCRdb took this table from immuneACCESS and kept in-frame rearrangements with V and J called. Such tables lack part of the clones; where checked against another copy, unresolved V genes explain under half of the gap, and the rest is unexplained. Across this sample there are about 100,000 clones, with approximately 84% seen only once. About 7% of the sample is held by the ten biggest clonotypes.

This clone was seen ten or more times. This receptor's antigen is unknown. One base away there is no much larger clone; base qualities are not given. Input material: blood. The clonotype originates from a man aged 18 to 30 in good health. The receptor chain draws on TRBV10-1 and TRBJ1-5, with TRBD1 as a weak D call on 6 bases. The CDR3 protein is CASRDRHNQPQHF. The DNA reads as follows: TGCGCCAGCAGGGACAGACACAATCAGCCCCAGCATTTT.